These 5 T cell receptor beta chains were all obtained from the same sample, sequenced in a study of spatial heterogeneity in lung cancer. The time point: sample taken at primary tumor resection. Each CDR3 protein gets one entry after TCRdb re-called the 5' RACE reads with MiXCR. Of tens of thousands of distinct CDR3 sequences listed, about 5% are singletons. Material: PBMCs, obtained at surgery. The source of these receptors is a male donor with early-stage non-small cell lung cancer.

This clonotype occurred a few times. This chain links TRBV7-9 with TRBJ2-5, with D possibly TRBD1 on 6 matching bases. The CDR3 covers 15 residues. Per germline, CDR1 SEHNR and CDR2 FQNEAQ (reference sequence). V was clipped by 3 bases and J by 0 bases, with 11 bases between them. The CDR3 loop reads CASSFPQGYQETQYF. CDR3 in DNA: TGTGCCAGCAGCTTTCCACAGGGATACCAAGAGACCCAGTACTTC.

This clonotype showed up many times. The chain combines TRBV7-6 with TRBJ1-4; D uncertain. CDR1 and CDR2 from the germline V gene are SGHVS and FNYEAQ. The CDR3 has 15 residues. V was pared by 2 bases and J by 0 bases, with 7 bases between. The CDR3 sequence is CASSLSPATNEKLFF. The CDR3, as DNA: TGTGCCAGCAGCTTATCACCAGCAACTAATGAAAAACTGTTTTTT.

There are many counts of this clonotype. The gene calls are TRBV28 and TRBJ2-7, with D uncertain. Germline CDR1 MDHEN, CDR2 SYDVKM. This CDR3 is 11 amino acids long. Trimming removed 11 bases at V and 3 bases at J, with 11 bases between. For the CDR3, the DNA is TGTGCCGCTCAAGGCATCTACGAGCAGTACTTC. It is translated as CAAQGIYEQYF.

The chain links TRBV6-1 to TRBJ2-1; TRBD2 matches 12 bases. The V and J ends lost 6 bases and 8 bases, in that order; junction bases with no gene match: 5. The germline gives CDR1 MNHNS, CDR2 SASEGT. CDR3 length: 14 residues. In DNA form, the CDR3 reads TGTGCCAGCAGACTAGCGGGAGGTAGTTATGAGCAGTTCTTC. Translated, it gives CASRLAGGSYEQFF.

The V call is TRBV18, the J call TRBJ2-5; D is unclear. CDR1 is KGHSH and CDR2 is LQKENI in the germline V gene. The CDR3 runs to 13 residues. The germline V and J ends were trimmed by 3 bases and 3 bases, with 8 bases remaining between them. This CDR3 is CASSPGGEETQYF. The DNA for the CDR3 is TGTGCCAGCTCACCGGGCGGAGAAGAGACCCAGTACTTC.